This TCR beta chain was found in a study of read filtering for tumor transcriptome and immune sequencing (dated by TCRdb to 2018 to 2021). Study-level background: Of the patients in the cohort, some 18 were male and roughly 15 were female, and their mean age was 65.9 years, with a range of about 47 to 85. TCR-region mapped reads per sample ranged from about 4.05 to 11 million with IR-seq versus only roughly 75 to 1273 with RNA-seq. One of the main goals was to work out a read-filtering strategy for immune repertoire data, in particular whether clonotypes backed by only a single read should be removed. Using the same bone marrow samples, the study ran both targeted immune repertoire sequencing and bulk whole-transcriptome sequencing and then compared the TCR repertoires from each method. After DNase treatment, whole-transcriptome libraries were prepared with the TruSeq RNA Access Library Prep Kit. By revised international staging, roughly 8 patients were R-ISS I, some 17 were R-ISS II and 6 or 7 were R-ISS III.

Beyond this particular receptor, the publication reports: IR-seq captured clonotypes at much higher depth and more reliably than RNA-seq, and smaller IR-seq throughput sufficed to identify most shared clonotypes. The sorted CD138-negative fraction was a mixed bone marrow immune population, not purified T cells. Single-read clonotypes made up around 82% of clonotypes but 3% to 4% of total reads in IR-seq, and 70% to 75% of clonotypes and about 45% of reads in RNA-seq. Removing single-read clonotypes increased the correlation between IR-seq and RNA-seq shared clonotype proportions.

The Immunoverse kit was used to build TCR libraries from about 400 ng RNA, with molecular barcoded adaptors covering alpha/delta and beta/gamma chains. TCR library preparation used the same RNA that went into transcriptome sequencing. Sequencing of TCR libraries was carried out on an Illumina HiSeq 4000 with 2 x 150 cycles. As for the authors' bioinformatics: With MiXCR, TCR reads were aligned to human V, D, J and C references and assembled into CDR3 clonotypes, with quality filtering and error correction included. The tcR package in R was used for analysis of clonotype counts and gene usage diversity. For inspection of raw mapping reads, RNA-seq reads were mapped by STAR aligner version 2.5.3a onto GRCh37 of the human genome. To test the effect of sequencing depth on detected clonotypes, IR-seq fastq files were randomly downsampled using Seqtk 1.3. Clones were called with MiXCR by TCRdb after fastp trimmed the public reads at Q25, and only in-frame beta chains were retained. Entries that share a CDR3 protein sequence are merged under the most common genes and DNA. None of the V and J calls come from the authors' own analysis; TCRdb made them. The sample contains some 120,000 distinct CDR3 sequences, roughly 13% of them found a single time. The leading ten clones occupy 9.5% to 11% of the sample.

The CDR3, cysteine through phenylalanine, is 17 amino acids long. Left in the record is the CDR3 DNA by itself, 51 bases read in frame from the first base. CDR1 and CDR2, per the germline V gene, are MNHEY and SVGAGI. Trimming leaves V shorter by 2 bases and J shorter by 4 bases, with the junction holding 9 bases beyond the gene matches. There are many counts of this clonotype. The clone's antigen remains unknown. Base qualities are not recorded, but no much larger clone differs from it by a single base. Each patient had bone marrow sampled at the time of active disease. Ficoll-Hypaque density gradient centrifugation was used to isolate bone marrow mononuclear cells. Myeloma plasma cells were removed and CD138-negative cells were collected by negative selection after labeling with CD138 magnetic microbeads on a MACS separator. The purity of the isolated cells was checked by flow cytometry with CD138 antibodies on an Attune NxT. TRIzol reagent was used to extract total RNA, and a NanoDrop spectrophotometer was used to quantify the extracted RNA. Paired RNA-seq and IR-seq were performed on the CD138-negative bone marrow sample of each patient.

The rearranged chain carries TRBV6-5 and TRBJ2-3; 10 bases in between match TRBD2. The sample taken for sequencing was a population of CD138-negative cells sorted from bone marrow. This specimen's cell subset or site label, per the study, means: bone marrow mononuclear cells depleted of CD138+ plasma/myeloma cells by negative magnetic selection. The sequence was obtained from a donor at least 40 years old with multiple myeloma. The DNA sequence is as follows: TGTGCCAGCAGTTACGCCAGACCGGGACTAGCGCCAGATACGCAGTATTTT. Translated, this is CASSYARPGLAPDTQYF.